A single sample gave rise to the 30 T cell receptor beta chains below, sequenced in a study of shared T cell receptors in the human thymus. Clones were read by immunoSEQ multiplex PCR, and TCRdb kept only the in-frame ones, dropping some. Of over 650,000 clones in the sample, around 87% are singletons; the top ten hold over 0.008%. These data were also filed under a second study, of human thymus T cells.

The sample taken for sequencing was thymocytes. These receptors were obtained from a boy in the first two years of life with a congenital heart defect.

CDR3 in amino acids: CASSVQGYTGELFF. The CDR3 region has the DNA TGTGCCAGCAGTGTCCAGGGATACACCGGGGAGCTGTTTTTT. The V gene is TRBV6-4, the J gene TRBJ2-2; possible D gene TRBD1, 5 bases. V lost 4 bases and J 3 bases, leaving 9 bases between the germline ends. There are 14 residues in the CDR3. In germline, CDR1 is MRHNA, CDR2 SNTAGT.

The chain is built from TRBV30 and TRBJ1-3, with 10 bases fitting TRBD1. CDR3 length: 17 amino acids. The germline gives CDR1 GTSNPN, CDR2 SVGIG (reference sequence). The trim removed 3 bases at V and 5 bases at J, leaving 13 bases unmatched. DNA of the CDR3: TGTGCCTGGAGGACCAATGACAGGGGGCGCGGGAGAAACACCATATATTTT. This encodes CAWRTNDRGRGRNTIYF.

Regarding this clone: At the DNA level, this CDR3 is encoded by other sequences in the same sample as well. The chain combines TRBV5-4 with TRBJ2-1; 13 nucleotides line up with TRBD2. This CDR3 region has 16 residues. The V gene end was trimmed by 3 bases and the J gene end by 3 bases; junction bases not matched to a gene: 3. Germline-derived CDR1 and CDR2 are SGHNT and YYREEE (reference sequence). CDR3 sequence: CASSSRTSGGYNEQFF. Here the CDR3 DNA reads TGTGCCAGCAGCTCCCGGACTAGCGGGGGCTACAATGAGCAGTTCTTC.

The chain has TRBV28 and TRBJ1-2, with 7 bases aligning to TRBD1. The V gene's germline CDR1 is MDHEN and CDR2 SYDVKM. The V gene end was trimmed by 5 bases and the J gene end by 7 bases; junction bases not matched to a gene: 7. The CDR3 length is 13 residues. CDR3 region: CASSPDREFGYTF. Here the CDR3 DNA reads TGTGCCAGCAGTCCCGACAGGGAATTTGGCTACACCTTC.

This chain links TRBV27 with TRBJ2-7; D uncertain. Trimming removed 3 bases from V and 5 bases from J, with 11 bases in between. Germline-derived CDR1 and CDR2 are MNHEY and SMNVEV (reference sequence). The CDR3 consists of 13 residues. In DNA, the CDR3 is TGTGCCAGCAGTTTGAACACCGTCGACGAGCAGTACTTC. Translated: CASSLNTVDEQYF.

CDR3 sequence: CASSRPQRGLAYETQYF. The CDR3 DNA reads as TGTGCCAGTAGTAGGCCCCAGCGGGGTCTGGCATACGAGACCCAGTACTTC. The V call is TRBV19, the J call TRBJ2-5, with 7 nucleotides matching TRBD2. The V segment lost 4 bases and the J segment 5 bases; nucleotides outside the gene matches: 16. The CDR3 has 17 amino acids. Germline-derived CDR1 and CDR2 are LNHDA and SQIVND (reference sequence).

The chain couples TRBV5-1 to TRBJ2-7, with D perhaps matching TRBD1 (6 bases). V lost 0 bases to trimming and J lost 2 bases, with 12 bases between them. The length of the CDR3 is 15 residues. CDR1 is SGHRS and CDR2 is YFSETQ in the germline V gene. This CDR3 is CASSLEQGEPYEQYF. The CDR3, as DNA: TGCGCCAGCAGCTTGGAACAGGGAGAACCCTACGAGCAGTACTTC.

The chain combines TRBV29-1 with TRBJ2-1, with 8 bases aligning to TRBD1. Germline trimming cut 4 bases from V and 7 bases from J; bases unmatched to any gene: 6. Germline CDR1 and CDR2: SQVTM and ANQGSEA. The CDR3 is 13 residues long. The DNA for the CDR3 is TGCAGCGTTGGGACAGGGAATCGGAATGAGCAGTTCTTC. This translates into CSVGTGNRNEQFF.

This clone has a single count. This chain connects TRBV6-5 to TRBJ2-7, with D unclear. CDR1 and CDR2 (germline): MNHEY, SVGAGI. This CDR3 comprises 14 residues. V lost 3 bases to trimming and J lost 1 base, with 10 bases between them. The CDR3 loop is CASSYGRVSYEQYF. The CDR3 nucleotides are TGTGCCAGCAGTTATGGTCGGGTTTCCTACGAGCAGTACTTC.

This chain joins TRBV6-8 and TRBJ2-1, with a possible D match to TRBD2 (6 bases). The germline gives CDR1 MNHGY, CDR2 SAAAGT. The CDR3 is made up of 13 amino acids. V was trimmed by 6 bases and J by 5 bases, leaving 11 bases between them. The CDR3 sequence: CASRGLPDNEQFF. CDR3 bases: TGTGCCAGCAGGGGACTTCCTGACAATGAGCAGTTCTTC.

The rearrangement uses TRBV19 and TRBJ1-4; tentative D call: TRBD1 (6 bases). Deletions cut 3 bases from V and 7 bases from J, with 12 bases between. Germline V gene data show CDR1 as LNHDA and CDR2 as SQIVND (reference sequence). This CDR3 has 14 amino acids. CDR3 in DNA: TGTGCCAGTAGTATTTCCAGGGGCGGTGAAAAACTGTTTTTT. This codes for CASSISRGGEKLFF.

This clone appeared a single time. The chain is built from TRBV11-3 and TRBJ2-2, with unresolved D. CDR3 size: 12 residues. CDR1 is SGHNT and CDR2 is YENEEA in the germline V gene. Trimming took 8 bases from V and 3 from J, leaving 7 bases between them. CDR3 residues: CASGHYTGELFF. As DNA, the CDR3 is TGTGCCAGCGGGCATTACACCGGGGAGCTGTTTTTT.

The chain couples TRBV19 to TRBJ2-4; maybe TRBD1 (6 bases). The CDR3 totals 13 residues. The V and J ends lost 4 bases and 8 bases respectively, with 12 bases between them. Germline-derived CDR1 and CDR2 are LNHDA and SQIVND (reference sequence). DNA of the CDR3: TGTGCCAGTAGTAGAGGACAGTCGGACATTCAGTACTTC. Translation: CASSRGQSDIQYF.

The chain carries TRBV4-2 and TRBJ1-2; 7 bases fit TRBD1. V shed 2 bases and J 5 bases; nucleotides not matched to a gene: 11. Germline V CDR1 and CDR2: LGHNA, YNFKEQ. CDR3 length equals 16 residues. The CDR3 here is CASSQPPLRGKYGYTF. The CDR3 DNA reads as TGTGCCAGCAGCCAACCCCCCCTCAGGGGGAAGTATGGCTACACCTTC.

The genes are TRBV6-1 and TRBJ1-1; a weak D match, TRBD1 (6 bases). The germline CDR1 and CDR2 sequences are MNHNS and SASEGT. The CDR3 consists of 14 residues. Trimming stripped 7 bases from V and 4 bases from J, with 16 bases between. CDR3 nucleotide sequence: TGTGCCAGCACCGCGGGGGGAGGGGGCACTGAAGCTTTCTTT. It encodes CASTAGGGGTEAFF.

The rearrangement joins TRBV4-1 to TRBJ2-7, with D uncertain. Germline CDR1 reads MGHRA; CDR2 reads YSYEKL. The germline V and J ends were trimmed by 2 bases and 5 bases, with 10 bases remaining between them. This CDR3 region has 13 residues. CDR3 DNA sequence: TGCGCCAGCAGCCAACCTCTAGGAAACGAGCAGTACTTC. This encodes CASSQPLGNEQYF.

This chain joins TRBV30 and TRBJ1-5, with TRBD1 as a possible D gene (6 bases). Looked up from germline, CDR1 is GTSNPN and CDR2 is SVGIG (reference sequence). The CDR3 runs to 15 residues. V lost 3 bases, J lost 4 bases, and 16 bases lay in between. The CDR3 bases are TGTGCCTGGAGCTTAGGGGGGGTCCATAATCAGCCCCAGCATTTT. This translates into CAWSLGGVHNQPQHF.

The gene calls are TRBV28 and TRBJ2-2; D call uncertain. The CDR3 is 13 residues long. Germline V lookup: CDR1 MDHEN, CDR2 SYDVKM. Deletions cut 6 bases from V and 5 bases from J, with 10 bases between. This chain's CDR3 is CASSPVSTGELFF. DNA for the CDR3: TGTGCCAGCAGCCCCGTGAGTACCGGGGAGCTGTTTTTT. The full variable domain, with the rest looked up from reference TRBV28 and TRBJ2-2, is DVKVTQSSRYLVKRTGEKVFLECVQDMDHENMFWYRQDPGLGLRLIYFSYDVKMKEKGDIPEGYSVSREKKERFSLILESASTNQTSMYLCASSPVSTGELFFGEGSRLTVL.

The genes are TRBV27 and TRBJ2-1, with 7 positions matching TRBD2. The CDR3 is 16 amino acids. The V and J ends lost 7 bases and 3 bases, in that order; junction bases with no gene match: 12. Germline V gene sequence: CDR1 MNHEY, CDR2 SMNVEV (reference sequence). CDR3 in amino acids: CASTKQGREVYNEQFF. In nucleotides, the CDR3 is TGTGCCAGCACGAAACAAGGGAGGGAGGTCTACAATGAGCAGTTCTTC.

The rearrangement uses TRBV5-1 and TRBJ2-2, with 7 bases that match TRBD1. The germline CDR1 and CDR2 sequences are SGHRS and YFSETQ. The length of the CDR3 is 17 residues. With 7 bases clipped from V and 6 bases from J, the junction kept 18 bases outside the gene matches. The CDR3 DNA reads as TGCGCCAGCTGTCCGGACCGACAGGGTCTACATGCCGGGGAGCTGTTTTTT. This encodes CASCPDRQGLHAGELFF. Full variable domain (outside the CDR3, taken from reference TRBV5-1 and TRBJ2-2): KAGVTQTPRYLIKTRGQQVTLSCSPISGHRSVSWYQQTPGQGLQFLFEYFSETQRNKGNFPGRFSGRQFSNSRSEMNVSTLELGDSALYLCASCPDRQGLHAGELFFGEGSRLTVL.

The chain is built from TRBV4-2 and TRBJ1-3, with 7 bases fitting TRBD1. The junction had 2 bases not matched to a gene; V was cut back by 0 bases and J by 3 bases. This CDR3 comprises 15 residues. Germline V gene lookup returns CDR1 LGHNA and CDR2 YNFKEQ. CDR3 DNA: TGTGCCAGCAGCCAAGAGACAGGGTTTGGAAACACCATATATTTT. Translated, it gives CASSQETGFGNTIYF.

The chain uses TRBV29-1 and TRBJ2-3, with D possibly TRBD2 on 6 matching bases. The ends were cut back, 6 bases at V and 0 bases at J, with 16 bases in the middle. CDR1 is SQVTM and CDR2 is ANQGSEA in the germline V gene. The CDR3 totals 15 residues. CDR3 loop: CSVGSGGTSTDTQYF. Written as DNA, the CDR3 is TGCAGCGTCGGTAGTGGCGGGACTAGCACAGATACGCAGTATTTT.

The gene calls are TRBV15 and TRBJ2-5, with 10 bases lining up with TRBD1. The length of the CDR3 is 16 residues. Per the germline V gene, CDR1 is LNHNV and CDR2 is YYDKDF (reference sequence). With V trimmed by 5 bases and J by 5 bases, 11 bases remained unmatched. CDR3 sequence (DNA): TGTGCCACCAGCGGAGGGGACAGGGGTAGTAGGGAGACCCAGTACTTC. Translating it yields CATSGGDRGSRETQYF.

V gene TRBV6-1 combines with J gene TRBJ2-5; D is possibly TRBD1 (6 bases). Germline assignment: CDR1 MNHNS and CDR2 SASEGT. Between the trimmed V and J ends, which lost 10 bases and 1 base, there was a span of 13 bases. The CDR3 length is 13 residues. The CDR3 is CATRQATQETQYF. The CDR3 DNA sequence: TGTGCCACAAGACAGGCTACCCAAGAGACCCAGTACTTC.

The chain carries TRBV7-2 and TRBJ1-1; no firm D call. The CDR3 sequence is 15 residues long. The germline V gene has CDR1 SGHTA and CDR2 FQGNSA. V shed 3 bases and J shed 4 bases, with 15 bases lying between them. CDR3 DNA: TGTGCCAGCAGCTTTATGAACATTCGGAGCACTGAAGCTTTCTTT. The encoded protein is CASSFMNIRSTEAFF.

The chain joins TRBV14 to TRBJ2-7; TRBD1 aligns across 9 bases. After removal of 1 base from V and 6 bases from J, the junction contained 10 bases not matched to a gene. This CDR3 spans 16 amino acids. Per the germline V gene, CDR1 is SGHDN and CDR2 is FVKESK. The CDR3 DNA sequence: TGTGCCAGCAGCCAAGGACTCCGGGACAGGGTTTTCGAGCAGTACTTC. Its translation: CASSQGLRDRVFEQYF. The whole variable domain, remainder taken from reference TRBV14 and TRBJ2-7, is EAGVTQFPSHSVIEKGQTVTLRCDPISGHDNLYWYRRVMGKEIKFLLHFVKESKQDESGMPNNRFLAERTGGTYSTLKVQPAELEDSGVYFCASSQGLRDRVFEQYFGPGTRLTVT.

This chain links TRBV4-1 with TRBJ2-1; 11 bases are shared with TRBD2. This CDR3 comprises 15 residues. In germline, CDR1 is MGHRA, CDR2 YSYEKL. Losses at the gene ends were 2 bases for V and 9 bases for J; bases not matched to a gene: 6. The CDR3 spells CASSQTSGRGGEQFF. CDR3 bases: TGCGCCAGCAGCCAAACTAGCGGGAGAGGCGGTGAGCAGTTCTTC.

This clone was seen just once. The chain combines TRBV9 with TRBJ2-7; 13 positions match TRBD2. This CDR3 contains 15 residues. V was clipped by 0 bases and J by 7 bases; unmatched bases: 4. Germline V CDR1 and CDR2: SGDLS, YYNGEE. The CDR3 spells CASSVGLGLAGEQYF. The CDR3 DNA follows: TGTGCCAGCAGCGTAGGTCTGGGACTAGCGGGGGAGCAGTACTTC.

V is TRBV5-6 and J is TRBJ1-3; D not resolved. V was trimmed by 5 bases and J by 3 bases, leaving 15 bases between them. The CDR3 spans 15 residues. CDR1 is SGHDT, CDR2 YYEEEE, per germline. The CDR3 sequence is CASRAKGLGGNTIYF. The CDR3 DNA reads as TGTGCCAGCAGGGCAAAAGGTCTAGGTGGAAACACCATATATTTT.

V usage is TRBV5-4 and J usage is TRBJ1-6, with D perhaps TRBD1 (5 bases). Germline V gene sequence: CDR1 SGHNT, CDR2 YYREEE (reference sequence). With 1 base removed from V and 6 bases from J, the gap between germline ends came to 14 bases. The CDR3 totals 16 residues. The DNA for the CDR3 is TGTGCCAGCAGCTTGTGGCAGGGCCCTTTTAATTCACCCCTCCACTTT. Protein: CASSLWQGPFNSPLHF.